These 29 T cell receptor beta chains were sequenced from one sample in a study of shared clonotypes between healthy human individuals. The method was immunoSEQ multiplex PCR; TCRdb's version includes in-frame clones alone and lacks a portion of them. Among approximately 2,300,000 clones listed, under 95% were seen once. The material sequenced was naive CD4+ T cells from PBMCs. The sample's subset: CD45RA+ positively selected. The receptors shown here come from a man aged 18 to 35 in good health. Some clones in this sample may be carry-over from other donors' samples.

V usage is TRBV10-1 and J usage is TRBJ2-7; maybe TRBD1 (7 bases). Per germline, CDR1 WNHNN and CDR2 SYGVQD (reference sequence). Trimming removed 3 bases from V and 7 bases from J, with 19 bases in between. This CDR3 is 15 amino acids long. CDR3 in amino acids: CASSEGGTAPWEQYF. As DNA, the CDR3 is TGCGCCAGCAGTGAAGGGGGGACAGCTCCTTGGGAGCAGTACTTC.

This clone was seen a single time. The V and J genes are TRBV7-2 and TRBJ2-5; TRBD2 aligns across 7 bases. The CDR3 is 15 amino acids. V was clipped by 1 base and J by 3 bases; unmatched bases: 5. Germline lookup yields CDR1 SGHTA and CDR2 FQGNSA. CDR3 region: CASSLGGLAEETQYF. CDR3 in DNA: TGTGCCAGCAGCTTAGGAGGGCTAGCGGAAGAGACCCAGTACTTC.

The chain combines TRBV28 with TRBJ1-2, with D unclear. The V end was cut by 6 bases, the J end by 4 bases, with 18 bases between. Germline V gene data show CDR1 as MDHEN and CDR2 as SYDVKM. This CDR3 has 15 residues. CDR3 sequence reads: CASSRLPREVYGYTF. DNA of the CDR3: TGTGCCAGCAGCCGGCTCCCCCGGGAGGTCTATGGCTACACCTTC.

This clone was picked up one time. The chain employs TRBV4-2 and TRBJ2-3; weak D call: TRBD2 (5 bases). Looked up from germline, CDR1 is LGHNA and CDR2 is YNFKEQ. This CDR3 spans 16 amino acids. The V gene lost 4 bases and the J gene lost 0 bases, with 14 bases spanning the gap. CDR3 nucleotide sequence: TGTGCCAGCAGCCCGGGTGGCGGGTATAGCACAGATACGCAGTATTTT. As protein: CASSPGGGYSTDTQYF.

This sequence joins TRBV7-7 and TRBJ2-5; D remains unclear. TRBJ2-7 explains the end of the DNA better; the J call may be wrong. The CDR3 length is 14 residues. CDR1 is SSHAT and CDR2 is FNYEAQ in the germline V gene (reference sequence). The CDR3 loop reads CASSPTPGSYEQYF. The CDR3 DNA follows: TGTGCCAGCAGCCCCACACCGGGCTCCTACGAGCAGTACTTC.

On this clone: At the DNA level, this CDR3 is encoded by other sequences in the same sample as well. The chain has TRBV9 and TRBJ2-3; 8 nucleotides line up with TRBD2. The CDR3 length is 16 residues. Looked up from germline, CDR1 is SGDLS and CDR2 is YYNGEE. V shed 3 bases, J shed 1 base, and the junction held 7 bases outside the gene matches. The CDR3 nucleotides read TGTGCCAGCAGCGCGGGGGGGCTAGCGGGCACAGATACGCAGTATTTT. This codes for CASSAGGLAGTDTQYF.

The CDR3 loop reads CASSRGPLNLSGANVLTF. Written as DNA, the CDR3 is TGTGCCAGCAGCCGAGGACCGCTAAACCTCTCTGGGGCCAACGTCCTGACTTTC. This sequence joins TRBV11-2 and TRBJ2-6; D call uncertain. The V end was cut by 5 bases, the J end by 0 bases, with 17 bases between. There are 18 residues in the CDR3. The V gene's germline CDR1 is SGHAT and CDR2 FQNNGV.

This chain uses TRBV9 with TRBJ2-3, with D perhaps matching TRBD2 (6 bases). Germline-derived CDR1 and CDR2 are SGDLS and YYNGEE. The CDR3 is 16 amino acids. V gave up 0 bases and J gave up 4 bases, with 15 bases separating them. The CDR3 loop reads CASSVGRGGRADTQYF. The CDR3 bases are TGTGCCAGCAGCGTAGGACGTGGAGGGCGGGCAGATACGCAGTATTTT.

V usage is TRBV7-8 and J usage is TRBJ2-1; perhaps TRBD2 as D (5 bases). CDR3 length: 15 amino acids. The V gene's germline CDR1 is SGHVS and CDR2 FQNEAQ. The V gene lost 5 bases and the J gene lost 0 bases, with 11 bases spanning the gap. The CDR3 region has the DNA TGTGCCAGCAGCCTCCAGCGGACCTCCTACAATGAGCAGTTCTTC. Protein sequence: CASSLQRTSYNEQFF.

This clone was observed once. The chain links TRBV9 to TRBJ2-4, with TRBD1 identical over 11 bases. Unmatched junction bases numbered 3, after V lost 3 bases and J lost 1 base. Germline V gives CDR1 SGDLS, CDR2 YYNGEE. CDR3 length: 16 residues. CDR3 amino acids: CASSERDRGAKNIQYF. In DNA, the CDR3 is TGTGCCAGCAGCGAAAGGGACAGGGGGGCCAAAAACATTCAGTACTTC. Full variable domain (outside the CDR3, taken from reference TRBV9 and TRBJ2-4): DSGVTQTPKHLITATGQRVTLRCSPRSGDLSVYWYQQSLDQGLQFLIQYYNGEERAKGNILERFSAQQFPDLHSELNLSSLELGDSALYFCASSERDRGAKNIQYFGAGTRLSVL.

The rearrangement uses TRBV5-1 and TRBJ2-3; D not certain. Germline V CDR1 and CDR2: SGHRS, YFSETQ. The V end lost 5 bases, the J end lost 5 bases, and 6 bases lay between the germline ends. The CDR3 sequence is 11 residues long. This CDR3 is CASRREDTQYF. CDR3 nucleotide sequence: TGCGCCAGCAGGCGTGAAGATACGCAGTATTTT.

The CDR3 spells CASSPTGNGLYEQYF. CDR3 DNA: TGTGCCAGCAGCCCCACAGGGAACGGTCTATACGAGCAGTACTTC. V is TRBV7-2 and J is TRBJ2-7, with a weak D call TRBD1 (6 bases). The V end was cut by 5 bases, the J end by 4 bases, with 18 bases between. The CDR3 totals 15 residues. Germline CDR1 SGHTA, CDR2 FQGNSA.

V gene TRBV18 combines with J gene TRBJ2-7, with 7 bases aligning to TRBD1. V lost 3 bases, J lost 0 bases, and 5 bases stayed unmatched. CDR1 is KGHSH and CDR2 is LQKENI in the germline V gene. This CDR3 region has 15 residues. The CDR3 DNA follows: TGTGCCAGCTCACCGACACAGGGGCACTCCTACGAGCAGTACTTC. Translation gives CASSPTQGHSYEQYF.

The gene calls are TRBV7-8 and TRBJ2-7; 13 bases agree with TRBD2. The ends lost 5 bases at V and 7 bases at J; junction bases unmatched: 11. The CDR3 totals 16 residues. Per the germline V gene, CDR1 is SGHVS and CDR2 is FQNEAQ. For the CDR3, the DNA is TGTGCCAGCAGCCGACGCGGACTAGCGGGAGCTCGGGAGCAGTACTTC. Translated: CASSRRGLAGAREQYF. The full variable domain, completed using reference TRBV7-8 and TRBJ2-7, is GAGVSQSPRYKVAKRGQDVALRCDPISGHVSLFWYQQALGQGPEFLTYFQNEAQLDKSGLPSDRFFAERPEGSVSTLKIQRTQQEDSAVYLCASSRRGLAGAREQYFGPGTRLTVT.

For this clone: The germline gene is not matched at one end of the junction; a read error may be the cause. The chain recombines TRBV29-1 with TRBJ2-7; 11 nucleotides agree with TRBD2. Germline-derived CDR1 and CDR2 are SQVTM and ANQGSEA. The CDR3 totals 13 residues. The CDR3 spells CSVEGTSGRVRFF. CDR3 in DNA: TGCAGCGTTGAGGGTACTAGCGGGAGAGTTCGATTCTTC.

This clone came up a few times. The chain recombines TRBV20-1 with TRBJ1-2; D gene uncertain. CDR1 and CDR2 from the germline V gene are DFQATT and SNEGSKA (reference sequence). V lost 5 bases and J lost 8, with 9 bases in between. The CDR3 contains 10 residues. CDR3 coding DNA: TGCAGTGCTCCATGGGGAGGCTACACCTTC. It specifies CSAPWGGYTF.

V usage is TRBV11-2 and J usage is TRBJ2-3; D possibly matches TRBD1 or TRBD2 (5 bases each). Germline CDR1 and CDR2: SGHAT and FQNNGV. This CDR3 contains 15 residues. Trimming cost V 6 bases and J 1 base, with 14 bases left between them. Here the CDR3 DNA reads TGTGCCAGCAGAAGACTACCAGGGCGCACAGATACGCAGTATTTT. It yields the protein CASRRLPGRTDTQYF.

The V and J genes are TRBV7-6 and TRBJ2-1; 8 bases agree with TRBD2. V trimming: 5 bases; J trimming: 2 bases; junction bases outside the gene matches: 8. Germline CDR1 reads SGHVS; CDR2 reads FNYEAQ. This CDR3 is 16 amino acids long. The CDR3 region has the DNA TGTGCCAGCAGCGGAAGTAGCGGGATGACCTACAATGAGCAGTTCTTC. Protein sequence: CASSGSSGMTYNEQFF.

There are a few counts of this clone. This CDR3 is also generated by other DNA sequences in the sample. CDR3 residues: CASSLAGGETQYF. The CDR3 region has the DNA TGTGCCAGCAGTTTAGCGGGAGGTGAGACCCAGTACTTC. The V call is TRBV28, the J call TRBJ2-5; 8 positions agree with TRBD2. CDR3 length: 13 amino acids. With 2 bases clipped from V and 5 bases from J, the junction kept 1 base outside the gene matches. CDR1 is MDHEN, CDR2 SYDVKM, per germline.

The chain couples TRBV6-1 to TRBJ1-1; D possibly corresponds to TRBD1 (5 bases). V was trimmed by 5 bases and J by 7 bases, leaving 11 bases between them. This CDR3 spans 12 amino acids. Looked up from germline, CDR1 is MNHNS and CDR2 is SASEGT. The CDR3 DNA reads as TGTGCCAGCAGTACCGGGGCCGGTGAAGCTTTCTTT. Translating gives CASSTGAGEAFF.

This chain links TRBV4-1 with TRBJ1-1; the D is unclear. V lost 4 bases, J lost 1 base, and 10 bases lay in between. CDR3 length: 14 amino acids. The germline CDR1 and CDR2 sequences are MGHRA and YSYEKL. The DNA of the CDR3 is TGCGCCAGCAGCCGCTTGGGAGGGAACACTGAAGCTTTCTTT. As protein: CASSRLGGNTEAFF.

As for this clone: One end of the junction does not line up with germline, which may come from a read error. V is TRBV28 and J is TRBJ1-1; D is unclear. Germline CDR1 MDHEN, CDR2 SYDVKM. This CDR3 is 12 amino acids long. Here the CDR3 reads CASSLPAASASF. In DNA form, the CDR3 reads TGTGCCAGCAGTTTACCGGCCGCTTCAGCTTCCTTT. The full variable domain, rest sourced from reference TRBV28 and TRBJ1-1, is DVKVTQSSRYLVKRTGEKVFLECVQDMDHENMFWYRQDPGLGLRLIYFSYDVKMKEKGDIPEGYSVSREKKERFSLILESASTNQTSMYLCASSLPAASASFGQGTRLTVV.

This rearrangement joins TRBV7-3 to TRBJ2-1; D possibly matches TRBD1 or TRBD2 (6 bases each). Germline V CDR1 and CDR2: SGHTA, FQGTGA. There are 15 residues in the CDR3. Trimming shortened V by 3 bases and J by 8 bases, and 17 bases separated the two germline ends. Here the CDR3 reads CASSLKGGLVYEQFF. As DNA, the CDR3 is TGTGCCAGCAGCTTGAAAGGGGGACTCGTTTATGAGCAGTTCTTC.

The chain employs TRBV28 and TRBJ1-5, with 9 bases matching TRBD1. Germline V gives CDR1 MDHEN, CDR2 SYDVKM. The V and J ends lost 4 bases and 5 bases, in that order; junction bases with no gene match: 6. The CDR3 runs to 15 residues. In DNA form, the CDR3 reads TGTGCCAGCAGTTCAAGGACAGGGGATTATCAGCCCCAGCATTTT. Translation: CASSSRTGDYQPQHF.

The chain uses TRBV29-1 and TRBJ1-1; 8 nucleotides agree with TRBD1. The CDR3 is 11 amino acids. With V trimmed by 7 bases and J by 10 bases, 8 bases remained unmatched. Germline CDR1 SQVTM, CDR2 ANQGSEA. DNA of the CDR3: TGCAGCGCTCAGGGGGCGGGGGGAGCTTTCTTT. It is translated as CSAQGAGGAFF.

CDR3 residues: CASRQGMNTGELFF. The CDR3 nucleotides read TGTGCCAGCAGGCAGGGGATGAACACCGGGGAGCTGTTTTTT. The genes are TRBV9 and TRBJ2-2; maybe TRBD1 (6 bases). Germline values: CDR1 SGDLS, CDR2 YYNGEE. V was shortened by 5 bases and J by 1 base, with 9 bases between the two germline ends. This CDR3 is built from 14 residues.

The chain recombines TRBV5-1 with TRBJ1-5; D call uncertain. Trimming cost V 3 bases and J 3 bases, with 22 bases left between them. Germline CDR1 SGHRS, CDR2 YFSETQ. This CDR3 spans 18 amino acids. The chain's CDR3 is CASSSPGERADPNQPQHF. The CDR3, as DNA: TGCGCCAGCAGCTCCCCGGGAGAAAGGGCCGATCCCAATCAGCCCCAGCATTTT.

Notes on this clone: Other DNA sequences in this sample translate to the same CDR3. This sequence joins TRBV6-5 and TRBJ2-1; D not resolved. The CDR3 is 14 residues long. V was trimmed by 2 bases and J by 2 bases, leaving 7 bases between them. Germline V gives CDR1 MNHEY, CDR2 SVGAGI. The CDR3 sequence is CASSYGRAYNEQFF. CDR3 nucleotides: TGTGCCAGCAGTTACGGACGCGCCTACAATGAGCAGTTCTTC.

This clone came up once. V is TRBV6-1 and J is TRBJ2-7, with unresolved D. Trimming shortened V by 7 bases and J by 3 bases, and 16 bases separated the two germline ends. The CDR3 contains 14 residues. The germline CDR1 and CDR2 sequences are MNHNS and SASEGT. CDR3 nucleotide sequence: TGTGCCAGCAATGGACCGCTCTCGGTCTACGAGCAGTACTTC. Amino acids: CASNGPLSVYEQYF.